This T cell receptor beta chain was sequenced for a study of tumor and adjacent non-tumor tissue in lung cancer. Whole-study findings and limits: Tumor repertoires had a smaller top 100 clone share than normal lung.

The length of the CDR3 is 16 residues. Looked up from germline, CDR1 is SQVTM and CDR2 is ANQGSEA. Points on this clonotype: Its antigen is undetermined. The junction does not match germline at one end; this may be a read error.

The template was RNA from unsorted bulk tissue. Between August and November 2014, newly diagnosed, chemotherapy-naive lung cancer patients underwent thoracic surgery in China. Three rounds of nested PCR, following a modified ARM-PCR protocol, produced the TCRbeta library. MiXCR, run by TCRdb on the multiplex PCR reads, gives a single entry per CDR3 protein. The data show 110,000 or so distinct CDR3 sequences, 60% to 80% seen once. Sequenced input: lung tumor tissue. The rearrangement joins TRBV29-1 to TRBJ2-1; weak D call: TRBD2 (5 bases). This clonotype originated in a woman between 55 and 75 years old with non-small cell lung cancer. The CDR3: CSVEGMDSLSYSEQFF. CDR3 nucleotides: TGCAGCGTTGAAGGTATGGACTCCCTATCCTACAGTGAGCAGTTCTTC.